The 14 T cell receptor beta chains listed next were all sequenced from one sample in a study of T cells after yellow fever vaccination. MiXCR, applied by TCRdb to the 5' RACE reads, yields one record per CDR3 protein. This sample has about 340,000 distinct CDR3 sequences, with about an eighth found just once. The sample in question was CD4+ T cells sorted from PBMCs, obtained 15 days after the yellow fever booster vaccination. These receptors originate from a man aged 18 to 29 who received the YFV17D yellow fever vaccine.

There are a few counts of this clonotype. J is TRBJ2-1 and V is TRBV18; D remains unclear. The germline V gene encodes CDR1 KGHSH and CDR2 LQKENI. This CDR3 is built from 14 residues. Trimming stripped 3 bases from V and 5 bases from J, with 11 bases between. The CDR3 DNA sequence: TGTGCCAGCTCACCTACCGACCAGAACAATGAGCAGTTCTTC. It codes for CASSPTDQNNEQFF.

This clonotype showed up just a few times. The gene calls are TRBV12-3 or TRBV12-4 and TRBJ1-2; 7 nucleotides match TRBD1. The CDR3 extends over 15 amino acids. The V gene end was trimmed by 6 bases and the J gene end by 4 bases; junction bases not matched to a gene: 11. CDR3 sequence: CASRTQTGKGYGYTF. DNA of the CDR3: TGTGCCAGCAGAACCCAGACAGGGAAGGGCTATGGCTACACCTTC.

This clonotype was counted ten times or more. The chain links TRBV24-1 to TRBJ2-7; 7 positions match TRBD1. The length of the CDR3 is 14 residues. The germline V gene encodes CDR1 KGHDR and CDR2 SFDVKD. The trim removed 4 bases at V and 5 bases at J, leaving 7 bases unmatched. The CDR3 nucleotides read TGTGCCACCAGTGAGACGACAGGGTTCCACGAGCAGTACGTC. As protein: CATSETTGFHEQYV.

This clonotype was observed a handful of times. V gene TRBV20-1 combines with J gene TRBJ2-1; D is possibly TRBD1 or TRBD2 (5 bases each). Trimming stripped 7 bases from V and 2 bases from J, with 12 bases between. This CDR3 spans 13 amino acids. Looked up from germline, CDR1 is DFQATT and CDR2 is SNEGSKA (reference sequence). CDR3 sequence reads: CSGSGAAYNEQFF. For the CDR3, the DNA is TGCAGTGGCTCCGGGGCAGCCTACAATGAGCAGTTCTTC.

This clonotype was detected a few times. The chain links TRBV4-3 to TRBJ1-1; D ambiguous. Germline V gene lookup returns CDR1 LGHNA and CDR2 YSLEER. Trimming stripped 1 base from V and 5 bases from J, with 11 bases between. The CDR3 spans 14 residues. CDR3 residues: CASSQGEGRTEAFF. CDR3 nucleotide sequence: TGCGCCAGCAGCCAAGGGGAAGGGAGAACTGAAGCTTTCTTT.

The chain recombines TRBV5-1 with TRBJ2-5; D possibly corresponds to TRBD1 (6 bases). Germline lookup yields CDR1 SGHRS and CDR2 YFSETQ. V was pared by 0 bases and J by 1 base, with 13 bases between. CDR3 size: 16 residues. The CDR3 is CASSLAGQLGQETQYF. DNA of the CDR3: TGCGCCAGCAGCTTGGCCGGACAGCTAGGCCAAGAGACCCAGTACTTC.

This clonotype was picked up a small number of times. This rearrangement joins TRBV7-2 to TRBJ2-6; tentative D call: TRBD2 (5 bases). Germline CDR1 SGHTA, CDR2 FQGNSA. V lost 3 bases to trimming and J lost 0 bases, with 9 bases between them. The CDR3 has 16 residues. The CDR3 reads CASSLRVHSGANVLTF. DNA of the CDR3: TGTGCCAGCAGCTTGCGGGTCCACTCTGGGGCCAACGTCCTGACTTTC.

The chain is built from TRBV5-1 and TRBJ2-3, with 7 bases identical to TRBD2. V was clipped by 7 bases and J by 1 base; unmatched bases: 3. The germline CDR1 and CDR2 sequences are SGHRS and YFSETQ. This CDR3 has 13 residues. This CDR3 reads CASWGLRTDTQYF. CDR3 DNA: TGCGCCAGCTGGGGACTACGCACAGATACGCAGTATTTT.

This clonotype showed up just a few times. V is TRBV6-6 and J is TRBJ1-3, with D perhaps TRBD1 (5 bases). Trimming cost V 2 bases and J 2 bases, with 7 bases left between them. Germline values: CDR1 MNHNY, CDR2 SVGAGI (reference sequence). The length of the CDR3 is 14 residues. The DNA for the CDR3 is TGTGCCAGCAGTTACCCGACAGCTGGAAACACCATATATTTT. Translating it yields CASSYPTAGNTIYF.

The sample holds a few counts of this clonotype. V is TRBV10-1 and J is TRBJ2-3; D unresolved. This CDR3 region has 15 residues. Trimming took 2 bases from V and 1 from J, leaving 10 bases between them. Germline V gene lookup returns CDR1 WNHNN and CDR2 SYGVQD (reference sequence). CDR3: CASSEQATGTDTQYF. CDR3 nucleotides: TGCGCCAGCAGTGAGCAAGCGACCGGCACAGATACGCAGTATTTT.

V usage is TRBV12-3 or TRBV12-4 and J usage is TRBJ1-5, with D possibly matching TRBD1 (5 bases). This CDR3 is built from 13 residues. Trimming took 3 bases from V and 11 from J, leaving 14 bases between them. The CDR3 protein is CASSFRGQRSQHF. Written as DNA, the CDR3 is TGTGCCAGCAGTTTCCGGGGCCAGCGGTCCCAGCATTTT.

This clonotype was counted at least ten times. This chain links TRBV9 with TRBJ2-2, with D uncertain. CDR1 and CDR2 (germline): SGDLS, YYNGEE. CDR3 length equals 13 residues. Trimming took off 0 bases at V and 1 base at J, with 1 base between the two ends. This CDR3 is CASSVENTGELFF. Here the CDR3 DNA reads TGTGCCAGCAGCGTAGAGAACACCGGGGAGCTGTTTTTT.

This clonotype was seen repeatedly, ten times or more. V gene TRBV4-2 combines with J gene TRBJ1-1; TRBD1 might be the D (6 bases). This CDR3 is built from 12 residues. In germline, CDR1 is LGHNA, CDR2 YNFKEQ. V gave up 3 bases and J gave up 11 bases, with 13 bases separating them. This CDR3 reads CASSQGDRGAFF. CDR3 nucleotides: TGTGCCAGCAGCCAGGGGGATAGGGGGGCTTTCTTT.

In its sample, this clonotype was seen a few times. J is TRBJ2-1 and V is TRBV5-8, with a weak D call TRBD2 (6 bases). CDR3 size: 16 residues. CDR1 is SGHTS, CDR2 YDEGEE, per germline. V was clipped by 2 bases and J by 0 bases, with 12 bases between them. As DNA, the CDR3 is TGTGCCAGCAGCTTTCCGGGACTCCTCTCCTACAATGAGCAGTTCTTC. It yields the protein CASSFPGLLSYNEQFF.